Listed here are 7 T cell receptor beta chains from one sample, sequenced in a study of T cells in women clearing cervical HPV infection. Only in-frame clones appear in the TCRdb table, and some are missing; sequencing was by immunoSEQ multiplex PCR. The data include about 39,000 clones; the top ten clones carry 4.8%. Sequenced material: blood buffy coat. Receptors originate from a woman aged 18-70 years with a cervical HPV16 infection that either progressed to CIN3+ or cleared (not recorded which).

A remark on this clone: The read terminates 3 residues ahead of where the CDR3 ends, so the germline J gene completes it. The J gene is TRBJ1-4, the V gene TRBV7-3; possibly TRBD1 for D (5 bases). The CDR3 spans 16 residues. Germline assignment: CDR1 SGHTA and CDR2 FQGTGA. Trimming stripped 2 bases from V and 3 bases from J, with 13 bases between. The sequenced CDR3 bases are TGTGCCAGCAGCTTAGGGATGGGGGGGGCTAATGAAAAA. Translated, it gives CASSLGMGGANEK. The full-length CDR3 reads as CASSLGMGGANEKLFF.

As to this clone: Read data end 3 residues before the CDR3 end; the end is taken from the germline J gene. V is TRBV12-3 or TRBV12-4 and J is TRBJ2-7; TRBD1 agrees at 7 bases. The CDR3 is 14 residues long. Trimming at V came to 5 bases and at J to 0 bases, leaving 4 bases not matched to a gene. The CDR3: CASSTGDSSYEQYF. The sequenced CDR3 bases are TGTGCCAGCAGTACAGGGGACAGCTCCTACGAG.

As concerns this clone: The CDR3 end is not reached by the read, which stops 3 residues before it; the germline J gene fills it in. The chain joins TRBV20-1 to TRBJ2-7; a weak D match, TRBD1 (6 bases). Germline loops: CDR1 DFQATT, CDR2 SNEGSKA (reference sequence). Trimming removed 0 bases at V and 3 bases at J, with 9 bases between. The CDR3 is 13 residues long. The CDR3 protein is CSAREMDSYEQYF. Incomplete CDR3 DNA: TGCAGTGCTAGAGAAATGGACAGCTACGAG.

For this clone: Read sequence stops 3 residues before the CDR3 end, and the germline J gene provides the missing end. The V gene is TRBV12-3 or TRBV12-4, the J gene TRBJ2-5, with D perhaps given as TRBD1 or TRBD2 (6 bases each). Between the trimmed V and J ends, which lost 7 bases and 2 bases, there was a span of 11 bases. The CDR3 is 13 residues long. CDR3: CASTRRGQETQYF. The CDR3 bases that were read are TGTGCCAGCACCCGGAGGGGGCAAGAGACC.

As concerns this clone: The read ends 3 residues early relative to the CDR3; the germline J gene fills the gap. This chain uses TRBV18 with TRBJ1-4, with D uncertain. This CDR3 has 14 amino acids. From germline, CDR1 is KGHSH and CDR2 LQKENI. Between the trimmed V and J ends, which lost 5 bases and 2 bases, there was a span of 9 bases. The CDR3 bases that were read are TGTGCCAGCTCAGCGACAACTACTAATGAAAAA. This codes for CASSATTTNEK. The entire CDR3 is CASSATTTNEKLFF. The full variable domain, rest sourced from reference TRBV18 and TRBJ1-4, is NAGVMQNPRHLVRRRGQEARLRCSPMKGHSHVYWYRQLPEEGLKFMVYLQKENIIDESGMPKERFSAEFPKEGPSILRIQQVVRGDSAAYFCASSATTTNEKLFFGSGTQLSVL.

A word on this clone: Mismatch with germline at one junction end may stem from a read error. The read terminates 3 residues ahead of where the CDR3 ends, so the germline J gene completes it. The chain uses TRBV7-7 and TRBJ2-5; TRBD2 aligns across 11 bases. The CDR3 is 17 residues long. Germline loops: CDR1 SSHAT, CDR2 FNYEAQ (reference sequence). Here the CDR3 reads CASSSGSSGGIQETQYF. The CDR3 DNA, read in part, is TGTGCTAGCAGCAGTGGCTCTAGCGGGGGGATCCAAGAGACC.

On this clone: Sequencing ends 3 residues short of the CDR3 end; the germline J gene provides the rest. This sequence joins TRBV20-1 and TRBJ2-5; D is ambiguous. This CDR3 has 11 residues. Trimming removed 5 bases at V and 5 bases at J, with 9 bases between. Germline-derived CDR1 and CDR2 are DFQATT and SNEGSKA (reference sequence). This CDR3 is CSAPSGETQYF. The part of the CDR3 DNA that was read is TGCAGTGCTCCATCAGGCGAGACC.